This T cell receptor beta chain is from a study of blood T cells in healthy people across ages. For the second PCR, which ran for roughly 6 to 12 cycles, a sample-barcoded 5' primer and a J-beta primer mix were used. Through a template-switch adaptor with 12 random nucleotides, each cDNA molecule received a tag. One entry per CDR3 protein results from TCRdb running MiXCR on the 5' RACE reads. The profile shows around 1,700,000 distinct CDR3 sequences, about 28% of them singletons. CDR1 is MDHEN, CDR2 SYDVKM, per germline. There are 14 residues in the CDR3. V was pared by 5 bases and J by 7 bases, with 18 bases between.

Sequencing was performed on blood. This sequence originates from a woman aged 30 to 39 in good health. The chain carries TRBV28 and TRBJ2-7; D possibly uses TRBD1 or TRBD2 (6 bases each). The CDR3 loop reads CASSPLPGAREQYF. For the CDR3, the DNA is TGTGCCAGCAGTCCGTTACCGGGGGCGCGGGAGCAGTACTTC.